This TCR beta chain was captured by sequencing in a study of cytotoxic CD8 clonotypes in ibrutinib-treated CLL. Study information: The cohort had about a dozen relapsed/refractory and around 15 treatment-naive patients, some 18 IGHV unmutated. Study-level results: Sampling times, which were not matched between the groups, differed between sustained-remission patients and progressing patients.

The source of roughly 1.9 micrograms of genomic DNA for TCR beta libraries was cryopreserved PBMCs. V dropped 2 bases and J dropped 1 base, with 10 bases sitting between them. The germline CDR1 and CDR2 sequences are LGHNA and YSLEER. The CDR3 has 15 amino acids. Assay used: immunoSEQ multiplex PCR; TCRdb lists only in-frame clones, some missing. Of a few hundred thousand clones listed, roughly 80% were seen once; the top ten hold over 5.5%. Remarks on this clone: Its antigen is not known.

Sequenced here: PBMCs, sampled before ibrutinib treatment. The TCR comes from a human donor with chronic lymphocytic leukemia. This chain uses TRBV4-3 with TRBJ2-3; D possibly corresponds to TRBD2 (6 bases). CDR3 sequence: CASSQSAGRTDTQYF. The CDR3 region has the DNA TGCGCCAGCAGCCAATCCGCGGGACGCACAGATACGCAGTATTTT.